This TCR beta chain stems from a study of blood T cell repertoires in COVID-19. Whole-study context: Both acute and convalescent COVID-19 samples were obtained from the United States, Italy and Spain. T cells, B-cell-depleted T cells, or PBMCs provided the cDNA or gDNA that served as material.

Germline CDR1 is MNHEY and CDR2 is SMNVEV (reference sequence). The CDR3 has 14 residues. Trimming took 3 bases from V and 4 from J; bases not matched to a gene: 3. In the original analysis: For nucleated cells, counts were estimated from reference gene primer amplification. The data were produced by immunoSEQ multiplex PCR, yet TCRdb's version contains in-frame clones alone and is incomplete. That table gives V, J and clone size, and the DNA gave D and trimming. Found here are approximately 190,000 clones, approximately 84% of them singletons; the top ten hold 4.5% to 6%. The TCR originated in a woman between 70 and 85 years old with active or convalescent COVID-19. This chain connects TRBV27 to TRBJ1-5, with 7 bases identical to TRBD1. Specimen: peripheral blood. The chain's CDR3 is CASSFKGANQPQHF. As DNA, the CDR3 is TGTGCCAGCAGTTTTAAGGGGGCTAATCAGCCCCAGCATTTT.